The 13 T cell receptor beta chains below all came from one sample that was sequenced in a study of shared clonotypes between healthy human individuals. Produced via immunoSEQ multiplex PCR; TCRdb's table is partial and in-frame only. Seen here are approximately 1,500,000 clones, roughly 95% observed once, and the top ten hold approximately 1%. Sequenced sample: naive CD4+ T cells sorted from blood. Documented subset: CD45RA+ positively selected. The receptors shown here come from a young man in good health.

V usage is TRBV5-4 and J usage is TRBJ1-3; tentative D call: TRBD1 (5 bases). Germline loops: CDR1 SGHNT, CDR2 YYREEE (reference sequence). V gave up 5 bases and J gave up 0 bases, with 12 bases separating them. This CDR3 has 15 amino acids. For the CDR3, the DNA is TGTGCCAGCAGTTATGGGGGGGGCTCTGGAAACACCATATATTTT. As protein: CASSYGGGSGNTIYF.

The chain joins TRBV11-2 to TRBJ2-6, with a weak D call TRBD1 (5 bases). Trimming cost V 5 bases and J 1 base, with 15 bases left between them. Germline loops: CDR1 SGHAT, CDR2 FQNNGV. This CDR3 is 17 amino acids long. CDR3 DNA: TGTGCCAGCAGCGCCACCGAAGGACAATCTGGGGCCAACGTCCTGACTTTC. Translated: CASSATEGQSGANVLTF.

The genes are TRBV18 and TRBJ2-1, with D uncertain. From germline, CDR1 is KGHSH and CDR2 LQKENI. The CDR3 length is 11 residues. Trimming stripped 5 bases from V and 7 bases from J, with 6 bases between. The CDR3: CASSDGNEQFF. The CDR3 bases are TGTGCCAGCTCAGACGGTAATGAGCAGTTCTTC.

The chain carries TRBV6-6 and TRBJ1-2; 7 positions match TRBD1. J lost 5 bases, V lost 6 bases, and 9 bases had no gene match. The CDR3 consists of 14 residues. CDR1 and CDR2 (germline): MNHNY, SVGAGI (reference sequence). CDR3: CASRKEGQLYGYTF. In DNA, the CDR3 is TGTGCCAGCAGAAAAGAGGGACAGCTATATGGCTACACCTTC.

The chain has TRBV2 and TRBJ1-2; possibly TRBD1 for D (6 bases). CDR3 length equals 14 residues. The V end was cut by 5 bases, the J end by 6 bases, with 16 bases between. Germline V lookup: CDR1 SNHLY, CDR2 FYNNEI. The CDR3 DNA follows: TGTGCCAGCAGTCGGGACACCACCTTCGATGGCTACACCTTC. Translating gives CASSRDTTFDGYTF.

V gene TRBV7-6 combines with J gene TRBJ2-3; TRBD2 matches 10 bases. The V segment lost 5 bases and the J segment 5 bases; nucleotides outside the gene matches: 13. The CDR3 runs to 17 residues. Germline lookup yields CDR1 SGHVS and CDR2 FNYEAQ. CDR3 loop: CASSLGASGSLVDTQYF. For the CDR3, the DNA is TGTGCCAGCAGCCTCGGGGCTAGCGGGAGCTTGGTAGATACGCAGTATTTT.

The chain employs TRBV4-3 and TRBJ2-3; no firm D call. The V gene lost 0 bases and the J gene lost 2 bases, with 12 bases spanning the gap. The germline gives CDR1 LGHNA, CDR2 YSLEER. The CDR3 has 16 residues. CDR3 DNA: TGCGCCAGCAGCCAAGAGTCCAGGCTACACACAGATACGCAGTATTTT. It codes for CASSQESRLHTDTQYF.

This clone was counted once. The rearrangement links TRBV6-5 to TRBJ2-7, with D perhaps matching TRBD2 (6 bases). Trimming shortened V by 5 bases and J by 3 bases, and 17 bases separated the two germline ends. This CDR3 has 15 amino acids. Germline V gene lookup returns CDR1 MNHEY and CDR2 SVGAGI. The chain's CDR3 is CASSQKRDSSYEQYF. The CDR3, as DNA: TGTGCCAGCAGTCAAAAGAGGGACTCCAGCTACGAGCAGTACTTC.

The genes are TRBV18 and TRBJ2-1; TRBD2 matches 9 bases. CDR3 length equals 16 residues. Losses at the gene ends were 3 bases for V and 4 bases for J; bases not matched to a gene: 7. Germline CDR1 is KGHSH and CDR2 is LQKENI. For the CDR3, the DNA is TGTGCCAGCTCACCGATGTCTAGCGGGAATTACAATGAGCAGTTCTTC. Translated: CASSPMSSGNYNEQFF. Full variable domain (remainder filled in from reference TRBV18 and TRBJ2-1): NAGVMQNPRHLVRRRGQEARLRCSPMKGHSHVYWYRQLPEEGLKFMVYLQKENIIDESGMPKERFSAEFPKEGPSILRIQQVVRGDSAAYFCASSPMSSGNYNEQFFGPGTRLTVL.

V usage is TRBV18 and J usage is TRBJ2-1; tentative D call: TRBD1 (6 bases). CDR1 is KGHSH and CDR2 is LQKENI in the germline V gene. The CDR3 consists of 14 residues. V was pared by 3 bases and J by 5 bases, with 11 bases between. CDR3 in DNA: TGTGCCAGCTCACCTTCGACAGGAAACAATGAGCAGTTCTTC. The encoded protein is CASSPSTGNNEQFF.

The chain employs TRBV7-9 and TRBJ1-1; D gene ambiguous. The CDR3 has 13 amino acids. The V gene's germline CDR1 is SEHNR and CDR2 FQNEAQ (reference sequence). V lost 0 bases and J lost 4, with 6 bases in between. CDR3 in DNA: TGTGCCAGCAGCTTAGCGAGTGGCACTGAAGCTTTCTTT. Translating it yields CASSLASGTEAFF.

This rearrangement joins TRBV29-1 to TRBJ2-3; D is unresolved. Germline V CDR1 and CDR2: SQVTM, ANQGSEA. The CDR3 has 13 amino acids. V gave up 2 bases and J gave up 6 bases, with 12 bases separating them. The CDR3, as DNA: TGCAGCGTTGAACATTCGCCCCTCGATACGCAGTATTTT. Translating it yields CSVEHSPLDTQYF.

This clone was seen a single time. This chain links TRBV28 with TRBJ1-2, with D unresolved. The CDR3 loop spans 14 amino acids. Trimming cost V 1 base and J 4 bases, with 10 bases left between them. CDR1 MDHEN and CDR2 SYDVKM come from the germline V gene. Written as DNA, the CDR3 is TGTGCCAGCAGTTTATCCCGGGAAGGCTATGGCTACACCTTC. It translates to CASSLSREGYGYTF.